This TCR beta chain was recovered during a study of blood T cell repertoires in COVID-19. About the study: Specimens from acute and convalescent COVID-19 originated in the United States, Italy and Spain.

The J segment lost 6 bases and the V segment lost 4 bases, leaving 9 bases of the junction unmatched. CDR3 size: 14 residues. CDR1 and CDR2 (germline): GTSNPN, SVGIG (reference sequence). Original processing notes: Reference gene primer amplification yielded estimated nucleated cell counts. Some clones are missing from TCRdb's copy, which holds only in-frame ones; the method was immunoSEQ multiplex PCR. V and J calls and clone size are copied from that table; D and trimming were computed from the DNA. The sample includes roughly 260,000 clones, 88% seen only once; the top ten take around 11%. The sample was peripheral blood. V is TRBV30 and J is TRBJ1-1; 9 positions match TRBD1. The sequence was obtained from a woman aged 30 to 39 with COVID-19, enrolled during active disease. In DNA form, the CDR3 reads TGTGCCTGGACCTCGGGACAGGGTGTGCCTGAAGCTTTCTTT. It specifies CAWTSGQGVPEAFF. Together with reference TRBV30 and TRBJ1-1, the CDR3 gives the full variable domain: SQTIHQWPATLVQPVGSPLSLECTVEGTSNPNLYWYRQAAGRGLQLLFYSVGIGQISSEVPQNLSASRPQDRQFILSSKKLLLSDSGFYLCAWTSGQGVPEAFFGQGTRLTVV.